The clone carrying this T cell receptor beta chain showed up many times. Its antigen remains unknown. TCRdb processed the reads anew with MiXCR; each CDR3 protein has one entry. Here the sample spans approximately 500,000 distinct CDR3 sequences, roughly 12% being singletons. The CDR3 is 13 amino acids. V lost 3 bases and J lost 0, with 3 bases in between. Looked up from germline, CDR1 is WSHSY and CDR2 is SAAADI. The sample belongs to a study of T cell repertoires in cytomegalovirus infection. Study overall: Both CMV infection and a matching HLA type were indicated by public TCR beta signatures. Notes on the study in general: The response measured ex vivo was dominated by TCR beta clonotypes (HLA-C-restricted and CMV-specific). Pooled public TCR beta family frequency picked out CMV carriers with the relevant HLA.

The receptor's source is a human donor in good health (CMV status not recorded). Some clones in this sample may be carry-over from other donors' samples. What was sequenced was PBMCs. The rearrangement joins TRBV10-2 to TRBJ2-1, with D unclear. The chain's CDR3 is CASSESSYNEQFF. The CDR3 bases are TGCGCCAGCAGTGAAAGCTCCTACAATGAGCAGTTCTTC.